Listed below are T cell receptor beta chains from one sample, sequenced in a study of OX40 agonist ivuxolimab in advanced cancers. Sequenced by immunoSEQ multiplex PCR; TCRdb stores in-frame clones only, minus some. The sample has roughly 45,000 clones; around 85% are singletons. The material sequenced was CD4+ or CD8+ T cells sorted from blood, taken in a trial of the OX40 agonist ivuxolimab. These receptors originate from an adult with an advanced solid tumor such as melanoma, head and neck, liver or kidney cancer. The CDR3 runs from the conserved cysteine through the conserved F or W. Each record gives: V gene, D gene, clone size, J gene, CDR3 protein, CDR3 DNA. D genes are given only for firm matches. Part of the rows lack a size; the others show once, few, many or a class for expanded clones.

v_call: TRBV10-3
d_call: .
clone_size: .
j_call: TRBJ2-1
cdr3_aa: CAISGQDNEQFF
cdr3_nt: TGTGCCATCTCAGGCCAAGACAATGAGCAGTTCTTC

v_call: TRBV10-3
d_call: TRBD1
clone_size: once
j_call: TRBJ2-7
cdr3_aa: CAISNSRDRIYEQYF
cdr3_nt: TGTGCCATCAGTAATAGCCGGGACAGGATCTACGAGCAGTACTTC

v_call: TRBV11-2
d_call: .
clone_size: .
j_call: TRBJ1-6
cdr3_aa: CASSLGPGGDSPLHF
cdr3_nt: TGTGCCAGCAGCTTAGGGCCGGGAGGGGATTCACCCCTCCACTTT

v_call: TRBV4-3
d_call: .
clone_size: .
j_call: TRBJ1-2
cdr3_aa: CASSQGADVNYGYTF
cdr3_nt: TGCGCCAGCAGCCAAGGGGCTGACGTTAACTATGGCTACACCTTC

v_call: TRBV7-9
d_call: .
clone_size: .
j_call: TRBJ2-5
cdr3_aa: CASSFQTGQETQYF
cdr3_nt: TGTGCCAGCAGTTTCCAGACAGGTCAGGAGACCCAGTACTTC

v_call: TRBV30
d_call: .
clone_size: .
j_call: TRBJ1-2
cdr3_aa: CAWSLGTGGYTF
cdr3_nt: TGTGCCTGGAGTTTAGGGACGGGGGGCTACACCTTC

v_call: TRBV19
d_call: TRBD1
clone_size: few
j_call: TRBJ1-1
cdr3_aa: CASKQGGTTEAFF
cdr3_nt: TGTGCCAGTAAACAGGGGGGCACGACTGAAGCTTTCTTT

v_call: TRBV6-1
d_call: .
clone_size: .
j_call: TRBJ1-6
cdr3_aa: CASRISSDSPLHF
cdr3_nt: TGTGCCAGCAGGATCTCGAGTGATTCACCCCTCCACTTT

v_call: TRBV10-1
d_call: TRBD2
clone_size: .
j_call: TRBJ2-7
cdr3_aa: CASSPRGTSGSRRYEQYF
cdr3_nt: TGCGCCAGCAGTCCTAGGGGCACTAGCGGGAGTCGGCGCTACGAGCAGTACTTC

v_call: TRBV4-1
d_call: .
clone_size: .
j_call: TRBJ1-6
cdr3_aa: CASSLGTTGSPLHF
cdr3_nt: TGCGCCAGCAGCCTTGGGACGACCGGCTCACCCCTCCACTTT

v_call: TRBV9
d_call: TRBD2
clone_size: .
j_call: TRBJ2-1
cdr3_aa: CASSVAAGALGNEQFF
cdr3_nt: TGTGCCAGCAGCGTAGCAGCGGGAGCACTAGGCAATGAGCAGTTCTTC

v_call: TRBV4-1
d_call: .
clone_size: few
j_call: TRBJ1-1
cdr3_aa: CASREDLGTEAFF
cdr3_nt: TGCGCCAGCAGGGAGGACTTGGGCACTGAAGCTTTCTTT

v_call: TRBV21-1
d_call: .
clone_size: .
j_call: TRBJ1-1
cdr3_aa: CASSTIRTEAFF
cdr3_nt: TGTGCCAGCAGCACAATTCGCACTGAAGCTTTCTTT

v_call: TRBV7-8
d_call: .
clone_size: .
j_call: TRBJ2-3
cdr3_aa: CASSPNPGLPDTQYF
cdr3_nt: TGTGCCAGCAGCCCGAACCCGGGACTCCCAGATACGCAGTATTTT

v_call: TRBV9
d_call: TRBD1
clone_size: .
j_call: TRBJ2-5
cdr3_aa: CASSVTGFGGETQYF
cdr3_nt: TGTGCCAGCAGCGTGACAGGGTTTGGGGGAGAGACCCAGTACTTC

v_call: TRBV27
d_call: .
clone_size: once
j_call: TRBJ1-5
cdr3_aa: CASRHLQPQHF
cdr3_nt: TGTGCCAGCAGACACCTTCAGCCCCAGCATTTT

v_call: TRBV2
d_call: TRBD1
clone_size: .
j_call: TRBJ1-3
cdr3_aa: CASSLQGAPRNTIYF
cdr3_nt: TGTGCCAGCAGTTTACAGGGGGCGCCGAGAAACACCATATATTTT

v_call: TRBV6-6
d_call: .
clone_size: few
j_call: TRBJ2-7
cdr3_aa: CASSLGDYEQYF
cdr3_nt: TGTGCCAGCAGTTTGGGCGACTACGAGCAGTACTTC

v_call: TRBV4-1
d_call: TRBD2
clone_size: .
j_call: TRBJ2-1
cdr3_aa: CASSQDSLGLAGGGEQFF
cdr3_nt: TGCGCCAGCAGCCAAGATAGCCTGGGACTAGCGGGAGGGGGGGAGCAGTTCTTC

v_call: TRBV5-1
d_call: TRBD1
clone_size: .
j_call: TRBJ1-1
cdr3_aa: CASSPGDRGQGITEAFF
cdr3_nt: TGCGCCAGCAGCCCTGGGGATAGGGGACAGGGGATCACTGAAGCTTTCTTT

v_call: TRBV6-5
d_call: .
clone_size: .
j_call: TRBJ1-4
cdr3_aa: CASSYRLNEKLFF
cdr3_nt: TGTGCCAGCAGTTACCGACTTAATGAAAAACTGTTTTTT

v_call: TRBV7-5
d_call: .
clone_size: .
j_call: TRBJ2-7
cdr3_aa: CVRSHSPSSRDRPYEQYF
cdr3_nt: TGTGTCAGAAGTCATTCCCCATCTAGCCGGGACAGGCCCTACGAGCAGTACTTC

v_call: TRBV28
d_call: .
clone_size: .
j_call: TRBJ1-5
cdr3_aa: CASSLLRARLYSNQPQHF
cdr3_nt: TGTGCCAGCAGTTTATTGAGGGCTAGGCTCTATAGCAATCAGCCCCAGCATTTT

v_call: TRBV5-6
d_call: .
clone_size: .
j_call: TRBJ1-3
cdr3_aa: CASSFGSGGPSGNTIYF
cdr3_nt: TGTGCCAGCAGCTTCGGGTCGGGGGGACCTTCTGGAAACACCATATATTTT

v_call: TRBV7-9
d_call: .
clone_size: .
j_call: TRBJ2-4
cdr3_aa: CASSLGELAKNIQYF
cdr3_nt: TGTGCCAGCAGCCTCGGAGAACTAGCCAAAAACATTCAGTACTTC

v_call: TRBV5-4
d_call: .
clone_size: .
j_call: TRBJ1-4
cdr3_aa: CASSSGGTGREKLFF
cdr3_nt: TGTGCCAGCAGCTCAGGCGGGACGGGTAGAGAAAAACTGTTTTTT

v_call: TRBV7-9
d_call: .
clone_size: few
j_call: TRBJ1-5
cdr3_aa: CASSRDTGSNQPQHF
cdr3_nt: TGTGCCAGCAGCCGCGACACGGGGAGCAATCAGCCCCAGCATTTT

v_call: TRBV19
d_call: TRBD1
clone_size: once
j_call: TRBJ2-2
cdr3_aa: CASSIGTGIRELFF
cdr3_nt: TGTGCCAGTAGTATAGGGACAGGGATCAGGGAGCTGTTTTTT

v_call: TRBV5-1
d_call: .
clone_size: .
j_call: TRBJ1-1
cdr3_aa: CASNVQGNTEAFF
cdr3_nt: TGCGCCAGCAACGTACAGGGGAACACTGAAGCTTTCTTT

v_call: TRBV11-3
d_call: .
clone_size: .
j_call: TRBJ2-1
cdr3_aa: CASSLEGDGYNEQFF
cdr3_nt: TGTGCCAGCAGCTTAGAAGGGGACGGATACAATGAGCAGTTCTTC

v_call: TRBV19
d_call: TRBD2
clone_size: .
j_call: TRBJ2-3
cdr3_aa: CASSSGGETDTQYF
cdr3_nt: TGTGCCAGTAGTAGCGGGGGGGAAACAGATACGCAGTATTTT